The rows below give T cell receptor beta chains drawn from one sample of a study of cytomegalovirus exposure and HLA in healthy donors. TCRdb's copy holds only in-frame clones and misses some; the assay was immunoSEQ multiplex PCR. The sample table sets out 150,000 or so clones. The source material was PBMCs. The receptors shown here come from a woman in her thirties or forties in good health and CMV-seropositive. Both conserved end residues are part of each CDR3. The D gene is left open where the match is weak.

cdr3_nt: TGTGCCAGCAGTTTGGGGGCAGGATTCGGGGAGCTGTTTTTT
cdr3_aa: CASSLGAGFGELFF
d_call: .
j_call: TRBJ2-2
v_call: TRBV27

cdr3_nt: TGCACCAGCAGCCAAGATATAGGAGGGAGGGCGCAGGGATGCGATACGCAGTATTTT
cdr3_aa: CTSSQDIGGRAQGCDTQYF
d_call: .
j_call: TRBJ2-3
v_call: TRBV1

cdr3_nt: TGTGCCTGGAGTGGGACAGTCGGAAACACCATATATTTT
cdr3_aa: CAWSGTVGNTIYF
d_call: .
j_call: TRBJ1-3
v_call: TRBV30

cdr3_nt: TGTGCCAGCAGTTTATTAGCCAGTCCGAACACCGGGGAGCTGTTTTTT
cdr3_aa: CASSLLASPNTGELFF
d_call: .
j_call: TRBJ2-2
v_call: TRBV28

cdr3_nt: TGCGCCAGCAATCCGAGCGGGAGTCCCTACGAGCAGTACTTC
cdr3_aa: CASNPSGSPYEQYF
d_call: TRBD2
j_call: TRBJ2-7
v_call: TRBV10-1

cdr3_nt: TGTGCCAGCAGCGTAACTAGCGGGAGCATGCATGAGCAGTTCTTC
cdr3_aa: CASSVTSGSMHEQFF
d_call: TRBD2
j_call: TRBJ2-1
v_call: TRBV11-2

cdr3_nt: TGTGCCAGCAGTAATCTTCCCTACAATGAGCAGTTCTTC
cdr3_aa: CASSNLPYNEQFF
d_call: .
j_call: TRBJ2-1
v_call: TRBV19

cdr3_nt: TGTGCCAGCCGCCGGGGGACAGGGGGGCCTGGGGCCAACGTCCTGACTTTC
cdr3_aa: CASRRGTGGPGANVLTF
d_call: TRBD1
j_call: TRBJ2-6
v_call: TRBV5-8

cdr3_nt: TGTGCCAGCAGCGCGACTAGCGGCGGGGAGCTGTTTTTT
cdr3_aa: CASSATSGGELFF
d_call: TRBD2
j_call: TRBJ2-2
v_call: TRBV9

cdr3_nt: TGCGCCAGCAGCTGGGCGGGGAAGAGCGCTGAAGCTTTCTTT
cdr3_aa: CASSWAGKSAEAFF
d_call: .
j_call: TRBJ1-1
v_call: TRBV5-1

cdr3_nt: TGTGCCAGCAGCTTGGGCACAGGGGGCGAGCAGTACTTC
cdr3_aa: CASSLGTGGEQYF
d_call: TRBD1
j_call: TRBJ2-7
v_call: TRBV11-1

cdr3_nt: TGTGCTAGTGGTTTAATCCCCGGGACTAGCGGGAGGGTCCATGAGCAGTTCTTC
cdr3_aa: CASGLIPGTSGRVHEQFF
d_call: TRBD2
j_call: TRBJ2-1
v_call: TRBV12-5

cdr3_nt: TGTGCCAGCAGTCCCTCAGTAAACACTGAAGCTTTCTTT
cdr3_aa: CASSPSVNTEAFF
d_call: .
j_call: TRBJ1-1
v_call: TRBV28

cdr3_nt: TGTGCCAGCAGCGTAAACACACCCTCTGGGGCCAACGTCCTGACTTTC
cdr3_aa: CASSVNTPSGANVLTF
d_call: .
j_call: TRBJ2-6
v_call: TRBV9

cdr3_nt: TGTGCCAGCAGCCAAGATCCCTTAGCCGCGGGATCCAACCGGGAGGAGCAGTACTTC
cdr3_aa: CASSQDPLAAGSNREEQYF
d_call: .
j_call: TRBJ2-7
v_call: TRBV4-2

cdr3_nt: TGTGCCAGCAGCAAACGAGGACTAGCGGGAGCCTACGAGCAGTACTTC
cdr3_aa: CASSKRGLAGAYEQYF
d_call: TRBD2
j_call: TRBJ2-7
v_call: TRBV27

cdr3_nt: TGCGCCAGCAGCTTGGAGGCCCGGGGGTGGGAAAAACTGTTTTTT
cdr3_aa: CASSLEARGWEKLFF
d_call: .
j_call: TRBJ1-4
v_call: TRBV5-1

cdr3_nt: TGTGCCAGCAGCACGGGAGGAGCAGATACGCAGTATTTT
cdr3_aa: CASSTGGADTQYF
d_call: TRBD2
j_call: TRBJ2-3
v_call: TRBV7-3

cdr3_nt: TGCAGCGTTGGGGGACAGAAAGGGCAGTACTTC
cdr3_aa: CSVGGQKGQYF
d_call: TRBD1
j_call: TRBJ2-7
v_call: TRBV29-1

cdr3_nt: TGTGCCAGCAGCTTCATCCGGTACCAAGAGACCCAGTACTTC
cdr3_aa: CASSFIRYQETQYF
d_call: .
j_call: TRBJ2-5
v_call: TRBV7-9

cdr3_nt: TGTGCCAGCAGCTTACCGGGACTCAGCGTGGGTGTGAAGACCCAGTACTTC
cdr3_aa: CASSLPGLSVGVKTQYF
d_call: .
j_call: TRBJ2-5
v_call: TRBV11-2

cdr3_nt: TGTGCCAGCAGCCAAGAGAAAATTGACGGGAGGGCCGTAGACAATGAGCAGTTCTTC
cdr3_aa: CASSQEKIDGRAVDNEQFF
d_call: TRBD2
j_call: TRBJ2-1
v_call: TRBV14

cdr3_nt: TGTGCCAGCAGCCGAGGTTGGTCCTACGAGCAGTACTTC
cdr3_aa: CASSRGWSYEQYF
d_call: .
j_call: TRBJ2-7
v_call: TRBV14

cdr3_nt: TGTGCCAGCAGTGACATCAGGGGGAGTGGCCAGTACTTC
cdr3_aa: CASSDIRGSGQYF
d_call: TRBD1
j_call: TRBJ2-5
v_call: TRBV6-1

cdr3_nt: TGTGCCAGCAGCACCGGACAGGGGTGGAATGAGCAGTTCTTC
cdr3_aa: CASSTGQGWNEQFF
d_call: TRBD1
j_call: TRBJ2-1
v_call: TRBV6-6

cdr3_nt: TGTGCCAGCAGCTTAAAGCCCCCTAGCGGAGGCAATGAGCAGTTCTTC
cdr3_aa: CASSLKPPSGGNEQFF
d_call: TRBD2
j_call: TRBJ2-1
v_call: TRBV7-3

cdr3_nt: TGTGCCAGCACCGAGGGGACAGGTCAAGAGACCCAGTACTTC
cdr3_aa: CASTEGTGQETQYF
d_call: TRBD1
j_call: TRBJ2-5
v_call: TRBV2

cdr3_nt: TGTGCCAGCAGCTTGTTAGGAACAGGGAGGGGCACTGAAGCTTTCTTT
cdr3_aa: CASSLLGTGRGTEAFF
d_call: .
j_call: TRBJ1-1
v_call: TRBV5-4

cdr3_nt: TGCGCCAGCAGCTTGGAGGGTTCGGGAGTGGATACGCAGTATTTT
cdr3_aa: CASSLEGSGVDTQYF
d_call: .
j_call: TRBJ2-3
v_call: TRBV5-1

cdr3_nt: TGCAGCGTCGGGACAGGAGTCAATCAGCCCCAGCATTTT
cdr3_aa: CSVGTGVNQPQHF
d_call: TRBD1
j_call: TRBJ1-5
v_call: TRBV29-1

cdr3_nt: TGTGCCAGCAGCGAACAGGTTTCCGGAAACACCATATATTTT
cdr3_aa: CASSEQVSGNTIYF
d_call: .
j_call: TRBJ1-3
v_call: TRBV5-6

cdr3_nt: TGTGCCAGCAGTTTGGGACAGGGGGACTATGGCTACACCTTC
cdr3_aa: CASSLGQGDYGYTF
d_call: TRBD1
j_call: TRBJ1-2
v_call: TRBV28

cdr3_nt: TGTGCCAGCTTGGGGGACTACTCCCACGAGCAGTACTTC
cdr3_aa: CASLGDYSHEQYF
d_call: TRBD2
j_call: TRBJ2-7
v_call: TRBV11-2

cdr3_nt: TGTGCCAGCTCACCACTTAATAGCAATCAGCCCCAGCATTTT
cdr3_aa: CASSPLNSNQPQHF
d_call: .
j_call: TRBJ1-5
v_call: TRBV18

cdr3_nt: TGTGCCAGCAGCTCGAGCGGGGACAGGGCTTCCACCTTC
cdr3_aa: CASSSSGDRASTF
d_call: TRBD1
j_call: TRBJ1-2
v_call: TRBV7-9

cdr3_nt: TGCGCCAGCAGCCCGGGACAGGGGACGGGAGAGACCCAGTACTTC
cdr3_aa: CASSPGQGTGETQYF
d_call: TRBD1
j_call: TRBJ2-5
v_call: TRBV4-3

cdr3_nt: TGCGCCAGCAGCTTGGGGGTAGGAGCCGCTTACGAGCAGTACTTC
cdr3_aa: CASSLGVGAAYEQYF
d_call: .
j_call: TRBJ2-7
v_call: TRBV5-1

cdr3_nt: TGCGCCAGCAGCCAAGAGAGGGCGGCAACCTACGAGCAGTACTTC
cdr3_aa: CASSQERAATYEQYF
d_call: .
j_call: TRBJ2-7
v_call: TRBV4-1

cdr3_nt: TGTGCCTGGAGTATCAACGCCGGGACAGCTGACGGCTACACCTTC
cdr3_aa: CAWSINAGTADGYTF
d_call: TRBD1
j_call: TRBJ1-2
v_call: TRBV30

cdr3_nt: TGTGCCAGCACGTGGTCGGCTAATGAAAAACTGTTTTTT
cdr3_aa: CASTWSANEKLFF
d_call: .
j_call: TRBJ1-4
v_call: TRBV2

cdr3_nt: TGTGCCAGTAGTATAGTTCCGGGACAGAGCACAGATACGCAGTATTTT
cdr3_aa: CASSIVPGQSTDTQYF
d_call: TRBD1
j_call: TRBJ2-3
v_call: TRBV19

cdr3_nt: TGTGACCGGGGGGAGCTGTTTTTT
cdr3_aa: CDRGELFF
d_call: .
j_call: TRBJ2-2
v_call: TRBV18

cdr3_nt: TGTGCCAGTAGTATCTTTGTAAATGAGCAGTTCTTC
cdr3_aa: CASSIFVNEQFF
d_call: .
j_call: TRBJ2-1
v_call: TRBV19